Reported below is one T cell receptor beta chain. Its cognate antigen is unknown. The method was immunoSEQ multiplex PCR; TCRdb's version includes in-frame clones alone and lacks a portion of them. The table includes around 140,000 clones, roughly 93% detected once. These data originate in a study of T cell responses to AZD1222 COVID-19 vaccine. The study's findings and limits: Most donors were white British, females outnumbered males, and clonal diversity was possibly underestimated. Spike was spanned by vaccine-associated CD4 TCRs, with dominance at 160-218 and 743-854.

The CDR3 is 14 residues long. Trimming stripped 1 base from V and 1 base from J, with 7 bases between. From germline, CDR1 is SGHVS and CDR2 FQNEAQ. This clonotype was obtained from an adult who had recovered from COVID-19. J is TRBJ1-2 and V is TRBV7-8; D unresolved. The sample in question was peripheral blood, obtained after recovery from COVID-19. CDR3 sequence (DNA): TGTGCCAGCAGCTTAGGGACGGTTAACTATGGCTACACCTTC. This encodes CASSLGTVNYGYTF.